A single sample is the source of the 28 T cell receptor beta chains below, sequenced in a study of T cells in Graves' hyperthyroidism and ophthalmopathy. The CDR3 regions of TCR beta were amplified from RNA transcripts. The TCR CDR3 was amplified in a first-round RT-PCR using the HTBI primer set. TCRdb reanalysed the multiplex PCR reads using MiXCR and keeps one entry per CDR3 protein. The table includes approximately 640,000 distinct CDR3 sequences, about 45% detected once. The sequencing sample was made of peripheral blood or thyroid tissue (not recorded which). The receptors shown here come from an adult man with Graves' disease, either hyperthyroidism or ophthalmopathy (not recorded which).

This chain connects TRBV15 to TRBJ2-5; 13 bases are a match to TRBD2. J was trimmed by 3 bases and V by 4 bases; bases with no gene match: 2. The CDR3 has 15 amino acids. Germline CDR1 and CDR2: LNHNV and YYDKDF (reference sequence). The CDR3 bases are TGTGCCACCAGCATAGGACTAGCGGGAGAAGAGACCCAGTACTTC. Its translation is CATSIGLAGEETQYF.

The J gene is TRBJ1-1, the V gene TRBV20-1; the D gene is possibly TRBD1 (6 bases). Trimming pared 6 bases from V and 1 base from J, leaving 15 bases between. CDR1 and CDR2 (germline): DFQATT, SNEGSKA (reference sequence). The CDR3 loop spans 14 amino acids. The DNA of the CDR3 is TGCAGTGCCCGGTTAGGAGGGGGGAACACTGAAGCTTTCTTT. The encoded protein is CSARLGGGNTEAFF.

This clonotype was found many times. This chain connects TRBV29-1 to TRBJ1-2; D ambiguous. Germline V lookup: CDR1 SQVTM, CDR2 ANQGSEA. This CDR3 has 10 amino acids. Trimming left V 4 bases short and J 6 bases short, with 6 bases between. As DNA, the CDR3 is TGCAGCGTTGTGAAGGATGGCTACACCTTC. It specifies CSVVKDGYTF.

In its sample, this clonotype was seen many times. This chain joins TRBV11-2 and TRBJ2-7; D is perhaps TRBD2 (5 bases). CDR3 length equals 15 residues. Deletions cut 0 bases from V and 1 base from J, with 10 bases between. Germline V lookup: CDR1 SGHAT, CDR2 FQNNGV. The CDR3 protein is CASSLEVSESYEQYF. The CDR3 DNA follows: TGTGCCAGCAGCTTAGAAGTTAGCGAGTCCTACGAGCAGTACTTC.

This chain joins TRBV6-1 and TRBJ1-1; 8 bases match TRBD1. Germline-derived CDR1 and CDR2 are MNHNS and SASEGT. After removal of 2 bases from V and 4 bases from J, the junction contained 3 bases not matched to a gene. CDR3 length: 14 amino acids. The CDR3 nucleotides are TGTGCCAGCAGTGAAAGGGGACAGGCCACTGAAGCTTTCTTT. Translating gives CASSERGQATEAFF.

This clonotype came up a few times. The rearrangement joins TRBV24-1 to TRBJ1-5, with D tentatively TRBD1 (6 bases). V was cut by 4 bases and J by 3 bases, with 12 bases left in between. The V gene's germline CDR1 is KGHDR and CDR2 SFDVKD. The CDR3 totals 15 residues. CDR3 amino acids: CATSDTDRPNQPQHF. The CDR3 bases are TGTGCCACCAGTGACACGGACAGACCCAATCAGCCCCAGCATTTT.

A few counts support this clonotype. CDR3 bases: TGTGCCAGCAACCGGGACAGAGACTATGGCTACACCTTC. Translating gives CASNRDRDYGYTF. J is TRBJ1-2 and V is TRBV5-8, with 7 bases aligning to TRBD1. Germline assignment: CDR1 SGHTS and CDR2 YDEGEE. The CDR3 has 13 residues. J gave up 3 bases and V 6 bases, and 5 bases lay outside the gene matches.

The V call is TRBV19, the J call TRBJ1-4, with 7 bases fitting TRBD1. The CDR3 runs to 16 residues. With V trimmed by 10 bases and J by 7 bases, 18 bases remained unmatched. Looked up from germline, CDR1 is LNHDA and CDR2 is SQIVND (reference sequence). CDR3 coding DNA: TGTGCCACCACATCCATAGGACAGGCCTTTGGTGAAAAACTGTTTTTT. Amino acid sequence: CATTSIGQAFGEKLFF. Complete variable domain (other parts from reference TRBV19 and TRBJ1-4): DGGITQSPKYLFRKEGQNVTLSCEQNLNHDAMYWYRQDPGQGLRLIYYSQIVNDFQKGDIAEGYSVSREKKESFPLTVTSAQKNPTAFYLCATTSIGQAFGEKLFFGSGTQLSVL.

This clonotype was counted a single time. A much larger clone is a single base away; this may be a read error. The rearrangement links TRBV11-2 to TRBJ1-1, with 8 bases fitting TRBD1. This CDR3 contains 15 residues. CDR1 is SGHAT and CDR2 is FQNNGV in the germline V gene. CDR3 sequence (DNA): TGTGCCAGCAGCCCTAGGACAGGGATGAACACTGAAGCTTCCTTT. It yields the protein CASSPRTGMNTEASF.

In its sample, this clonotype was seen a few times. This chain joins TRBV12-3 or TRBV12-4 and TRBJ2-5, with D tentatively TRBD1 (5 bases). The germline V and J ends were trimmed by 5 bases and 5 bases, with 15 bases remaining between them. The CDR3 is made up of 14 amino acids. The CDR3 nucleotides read TGTGCCAGCAGTCGACAGCTGGCGTCGGAGACCCAGTACTTC. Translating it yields CASSRQLASETQYF.

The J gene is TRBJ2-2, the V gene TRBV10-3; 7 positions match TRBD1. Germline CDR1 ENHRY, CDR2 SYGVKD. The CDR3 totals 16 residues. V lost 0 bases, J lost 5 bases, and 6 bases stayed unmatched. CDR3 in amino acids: CAISESIGRGTGELFF. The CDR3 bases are TGTGCCATCAGTGAGTCGATTGGCAGGGGGACCGGGGAGCTGTTTTTT.

CDR3 sequence: CASSRDLSSGNTIYF. The CDR3 DNA reads TGTGCCAGCAGCAGGGACTTGAGCTCTGGAAACACCATATATTTT. V usage is TRBV5-6 and J usage is TRBJ1-3, with D perhaps matching TRBD1 (5 bases). With 4 bases removed from V and 0 bases from J, the gap between germline ends came to 11 bases. The CDR3 extends over 15 amino acids. Germline CDR1 SGHDT, CDR2 YYEEEE.

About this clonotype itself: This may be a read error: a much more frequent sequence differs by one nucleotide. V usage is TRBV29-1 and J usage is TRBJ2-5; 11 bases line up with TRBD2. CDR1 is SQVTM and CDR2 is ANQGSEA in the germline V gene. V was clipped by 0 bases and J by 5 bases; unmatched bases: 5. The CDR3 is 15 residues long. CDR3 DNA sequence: TGCAGCGTTGAAGATTTGGCTAGCGGGAGGGAGACCCAGTACTTC. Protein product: CSVEDLASGRETQYF.

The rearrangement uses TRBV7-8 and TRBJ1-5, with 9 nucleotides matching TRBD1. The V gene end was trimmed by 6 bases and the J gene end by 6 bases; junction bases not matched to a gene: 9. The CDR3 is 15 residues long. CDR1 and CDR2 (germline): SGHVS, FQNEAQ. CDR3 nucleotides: TGTGCCAGCAGTGCCACCACAGGGGGCGGTCAGCCCCAGCATTTT. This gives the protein CASSATTGGGQPQHF.

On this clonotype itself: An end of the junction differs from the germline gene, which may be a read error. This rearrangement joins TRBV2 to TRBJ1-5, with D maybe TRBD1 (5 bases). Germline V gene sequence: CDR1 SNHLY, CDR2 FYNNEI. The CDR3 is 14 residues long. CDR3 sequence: CAISEGKTETHQHF. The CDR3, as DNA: TGTGCCATCAGTGAGGGGAAGACAGAGACCCATCAGCATTTT.

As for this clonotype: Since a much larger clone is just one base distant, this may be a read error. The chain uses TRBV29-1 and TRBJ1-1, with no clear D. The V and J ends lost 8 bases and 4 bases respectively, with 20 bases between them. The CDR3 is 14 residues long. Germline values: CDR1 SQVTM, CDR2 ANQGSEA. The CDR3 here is CSLRLTSSSTEAFF. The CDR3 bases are TGCAGCTTAAGACTGACTTCTTCGAGCACTGAAGCTTTCTTT.

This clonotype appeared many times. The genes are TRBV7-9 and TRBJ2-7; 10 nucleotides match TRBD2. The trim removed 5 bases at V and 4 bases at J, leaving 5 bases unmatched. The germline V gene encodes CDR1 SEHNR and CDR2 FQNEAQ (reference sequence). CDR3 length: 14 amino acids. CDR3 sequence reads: CASSEAGGGYEQYF. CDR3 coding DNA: TGTGCCAGCAGCGAAGCGGGAGGGGGGTACGAGCAGTACTTC.

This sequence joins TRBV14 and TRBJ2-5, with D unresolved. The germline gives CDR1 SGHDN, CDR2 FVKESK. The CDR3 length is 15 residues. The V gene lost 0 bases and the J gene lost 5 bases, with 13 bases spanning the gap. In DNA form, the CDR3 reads TGTGCCAGCAGCCAAGAAAGAGTCAGACACGAGACCCAGTACTTC. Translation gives CASSQERVRHETQYF.

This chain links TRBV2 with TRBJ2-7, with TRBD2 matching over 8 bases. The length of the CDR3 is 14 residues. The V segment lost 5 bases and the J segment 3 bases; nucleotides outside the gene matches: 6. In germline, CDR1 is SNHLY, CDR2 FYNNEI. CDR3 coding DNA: TGTGCCAGCAGTTATAGCGGGATATTCTACGAGCAGTACTTC. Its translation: CASSYSGIFYEQYF.

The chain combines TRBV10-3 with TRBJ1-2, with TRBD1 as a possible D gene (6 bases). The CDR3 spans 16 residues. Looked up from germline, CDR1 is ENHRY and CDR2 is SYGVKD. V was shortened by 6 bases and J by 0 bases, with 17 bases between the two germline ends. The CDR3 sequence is CAISDSQGTSNYGYTF. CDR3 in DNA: TGTGCCATCAGCGACTCCCAGGGGACTTCTAACTATGGCTACACCTTC.

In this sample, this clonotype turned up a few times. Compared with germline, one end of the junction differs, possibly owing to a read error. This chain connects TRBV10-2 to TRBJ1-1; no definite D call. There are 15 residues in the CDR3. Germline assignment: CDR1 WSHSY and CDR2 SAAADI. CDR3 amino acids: CASSQNPRMNTEAFF. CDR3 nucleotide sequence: TGTGCCAGCAGCCAAAATCCAAGGATGAACACTGAAGCTTTCTTT.

CDR3 in amino acids: CASTLLSGDYNYGYTF. The CDR3 nucleotides read TGTGCCAGCACCCTCCTGTCAGGGGATTATAACTATGGCTACACCTTC. V and J are TRBV2 and TRBJ1-2; TRBD1 is a possible D gene (6 bases). This CDR3 region has 16 residues. Germline values: CDR1 SNHLY, CDR2 FYNNEI. Between the trimmed V and J ends, which lost 7 bases and 1 base, there was a span of 19 bases.

The CDR3 spells CASSQGTGSYEQYF. CDR3 sequence (DNA): TGTGCCAGCTCACAGGGGACAGGGAGCTACGAGCAGTACTTC. The rearrangement links TRBV3-1 to TRBJ2-7; TRBD1 matches 9 bases. Germline loops: CDR1 LGHDT, CDR2 YNNKEL (reference sequence). V lost 8 bases to trimming and J lost 3 bases; unmatched junction nucleotides: 8. The CDR3 has 14 amino acids.

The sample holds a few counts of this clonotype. In DNA form, the CDR3 reads TGTGCCAGCAGCCGATACACCTATGGCAATCAGCCCCAGCATTTT. Its protein is CASSRYTYGNQPQHF. V and J are TRBV7-8 and TRBJ1-5; D remains unclear. CDR3 length equals 15 residues. Trimming pared 5 bases from V and 2 bases from J, leaving 13 bases between. From germline, CDR1 is SGHVS and CDR2 FQNEAQ. Based on the CDR3 plus reference TRBV7-8 and TRBJ1-5, the full variable domain is GAGVSQSPRYKVAKRGQDVALRCDPISGHVSLFWYQQALGQGPEFLTYFQNEAQLDKSGLPSDRFFAERPEGSVSTLKIQRTQQEDSAVYLCASSRYTYGNQPQHFGDGTRLSIL.

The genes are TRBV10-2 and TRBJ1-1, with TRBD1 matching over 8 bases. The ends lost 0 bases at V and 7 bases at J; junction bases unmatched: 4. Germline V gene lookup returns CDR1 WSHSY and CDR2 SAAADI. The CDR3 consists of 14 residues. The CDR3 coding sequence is TGCGCCAGCAGTGAGTCCAGGGGGCTAGGTGAAGCTTTCTTT. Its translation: CASSESRGLGEAFF.

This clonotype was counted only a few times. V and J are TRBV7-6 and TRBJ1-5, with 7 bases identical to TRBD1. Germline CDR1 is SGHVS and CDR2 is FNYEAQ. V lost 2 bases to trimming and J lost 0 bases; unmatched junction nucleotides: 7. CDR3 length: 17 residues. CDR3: CASSLYQGGSSNQPQHF. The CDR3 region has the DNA TGTGCCAGCAGCTTATACCAGGGGGGGAGTAGCAATCAGCCCCAGCATTTT.

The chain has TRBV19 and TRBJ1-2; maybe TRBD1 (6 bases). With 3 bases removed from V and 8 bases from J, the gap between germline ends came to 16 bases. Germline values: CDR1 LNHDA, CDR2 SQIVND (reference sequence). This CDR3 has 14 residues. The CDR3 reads CASSMEGRGQGYTF. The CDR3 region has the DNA TGTGCCAGTAGTATGGAGGGCAGGGGACAAGGCTACACCTTC.

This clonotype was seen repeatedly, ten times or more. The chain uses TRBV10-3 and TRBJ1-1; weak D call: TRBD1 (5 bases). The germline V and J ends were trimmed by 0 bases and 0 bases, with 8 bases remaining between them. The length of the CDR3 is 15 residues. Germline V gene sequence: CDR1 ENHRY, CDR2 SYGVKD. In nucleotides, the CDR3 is TGTGCCATCAGTGAGTCCGGGGCAATGAACACTGAAGCTTTCTTT. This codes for CAISESGAMNTEAFF.